The 26 T cell receptor beta chains presented below share a single source sample, sequenced in a study of early T cells in non-severe SARS-CoV-2 infection. MiXCR, applied by TCRdb to the 5' RACE reads, yields one record per CDR3 protein. This sample has tens of thousands of distinct CDR3 sequences; approximately 13% occur once, and the top ten carry around 4.5%. Sample: whole blood. The receptors were gathered from an adult who was a healthcare worker with PCR-confirmed SARS-CoV-2 infection or an uninfected control (not recorded which).

This clonotype came up many times. The chain employs TRBV20-1 and TRBJ1-1; a weak D match, TRBD1 (6 bases). This CDR3 comprises 15 residues. Trimming pared 4 bases from V and 5 bases from J, leaving 20 bases between. Germline V gives CDR1 DFQATT, CDR2 SNEGSKA (reference sequence). CDR3 in DNA: TGCAGTGCTAATGAACGGACAGCAATATTAACTGAAGCTTTCTTT. The encoded protein is CSANERTAILTEAFF.

This clonotype was observed a handful of times. The J gene is TRBJ2-3, the V gene TRBV20-1; no definite D call. Germline loops: CDR1 DFQATT, CDR2 SNEGSKA (reference sequence). Trimming stripped 6 bases from V and 2 bases from J, with 18 bases between. CDR3 length equals 15 residues. The CDR3 nucleotides read TGCAGTGCCGATGTTACGAAGGGCCCCACAGATACGCAGTATTTT. This encodes CSADVTKGPTDTQYF.

In this sample, this clonotype turned up many times. The chain uses TRBV27 and TRBJ1-5, with D possibly being TRBD1 (6 bases). The CDR3 extends over 15 amino acids. Trimming pared 7 bases from V and 0 bases from J, leaving 13 bases between. Looked up from germline, CDR1 is MNHEY and CDR2 is SMNVEV (reference sequence). The CDR3 DNA reads TGTGCCAGCACCCCAAGGGGGGATAGCAATCAGCCCCAGCATTTT. Protein: CASTPRGDSNQPQHF.

This clonotype was counted many times. The rearrangement uses TRBV13 and TRBJ2-1; TRBD2 agrees at 13 bases. The CDR3 runs to 17 residues. The germline CDR1 and CDR2 sequences are PRHDT and FYEKMQ (reference sequence). Trimming at V came to 4 bases and at J to 4 bases, leaving 7 bases not matched to a gene. This CDR3 reads CASSSGTSGAHYNEQFF. The CDR3 DNA follows: TGTGCCAGCAGCTCCGGGACTAGCGGGGCGCATTACAATGAGCAGTTCTTC.

CDR3 region: CSVDRSYNEQFF. The CDR3 DNA reads TGCAGCGTTGATAGGTCCTACAATGAGCAGTTCTTC. V and J are TRBV29-1 and TRBJ2-1, with D unresolved. Deletions cut 3 bases from V and 1 base from J, with 4 bases between. There are 12 residues in the CDR3. Per the germline V gene, CDR1 is SQVTM and CDR2 is ANQGSEA.

This clonotype was counted many times. The J gene is TRBJ1-4, the V gene TRBV20-1; D remains ambiguous. The CDR3 is 15 amino acids. The germline V gene encodes CDR1 DFQATT and CDR2 SNEGSKA (reference sequence). Trimming shortened V by 2 bases and J by 10 bases, and 20 bases separated the two germline ends. DNA of the CDR3: TGCAGTGCTAGACCCCTGGGTTTGGCCTCGGCAAAACTGTTTTTT. Translating gives CSARPLGLASAKLFF.

In its sample, this clonotype was seen many times. The gene calls are TRBV7-2 and TRBJ2-1, with D perhaps TRBD1 or TRBD2 (7 bases each). Trimming cost V 5 bases and J 1 base, with 12 bases left between them. The CDR3 consists of 15 residues. CDR1 and CDR2 (germline): SGHTA, FQGNSA. The DNA for the CDR3 is TGTGCCAGCAGCCCAGGGGGGGGTTCCTACAATGAGCAGTTCTTC. Residues: CASSPGGGSYNEQFF.

This chain connects TRBV12-3 or TRBV12-4 to TRBJ2-3; D gene uncertain. The V end was cut by 3 bases, the J end by 7 bases, with 8 bases between. The CDR3 length is 12 residues. DNA of the CDR3: TGTGCCAGCAGTTTTCTCGAAAATACGCAGTATTTT. Encoded protein: CASSFLENTQYF.

This clonotype was seen only a few times. The V call is TRBV30, the J call TRBJ2-1; 10 bases agree with TRBD2. After removal of 4 bases from V and 7 bases from J, the junction contained 1 base not matched to a gene. CDR1 is GTSNPN, CDR2 SVGIG, per germline (reference sequence). The CDR3 has 12 residues. The CDR3 spells CAWKREGNEQFF. DNA for the CDR3: TGTGCCTGGAAGCGGGAGGGAAATGAGCAGTTCTTC.

This clonotype was found many times. The chain joins TRBV6-5 to TRBJ2-1; weak D call: TRBD1 (5 bases). The CDR3 length is 13 residues. Looked up from germline, CDR1 is MNHEY and CDR2 is SVGAGI. Between the trimmed V and J ends, which lost 5 bases and 5 bases, there was a span of 10 bases. The CDR3 loop is CASSMGLNNEQFF. The CDR3 DNA is TGTGCCAGCAGTATGGGGCTAAACAATGAGCAGTTCTTC.

This clonotype was seen only a few times. The chain links TRBV11-2 to TRBJ1-4; D unresolved. Germline lookup yields CDR1 SGHAT and CDR2 FQNNGV. V lost 3 bases, J lost 3 bases, and 8 bases lay in between. This CDR3 spans 14 amino acids. This CDR3 reads CASSFQRANEKLFF. The DNA of the CDR3 is TGTGCCAGCAGCTTCCAGAGGGCTAATGAAAAACTGTTTTTT.

The chain joins TRBV11-2 to TRBJ1-2; no definite D call. The CDR3 is 13 residues long. Germline-derived CDR1 and CDR2 are SGHAT and FQNNGV. V lost 1 base, J lost 1 base, and 4 bases lay in between. The CDR3 spells CASSLGINYGYTF. The CDR3 DNA is TGTGCCAGCAGCTTAGGGATTAACTATGGCTACACCTTC.

There are a few counts of this clonotype. The J gene is TRBJ2-3, the V gene TRBV11-2; no clear D gene. The CDR3 is 16 amino acids. Per germline, CDR1 SGHAT and CDR2 FQNNGV. The V and J ends lost 0 bases and 0 bases respectively, with 10 bases between them. CDR3: CASSLEASLSTDTQYF. In nucleotides, the CDR3 is TGTGCCAGCAGCTTAGAGGCCTCCCTAAGCACAGATACGCAGTATTTT.

The chain uses TRBV27 and TRBJ1-5, with 7 bases aligning to TRBD1. Losses at the gene ends were 8 bases for V and 7 bases for J; bases not matched to a gene: 23. The germline gives CDR1 MNHEY, CDR2 SMNVEV (reference sequence). CDR3 length equals 18 residues. The CDR3 coding sequence is TGTGCCAGCCCTCTCGAGCGGGACAGTGGGTGTTGGGAGCAGCCCCAGCATTTT. This encodes CASPLERDSGCWEQPQHF.

This clonotype was counted many times. The chain employs TRBV20-1 and TRBJ2-7; TRBD2 aligns across 8 bases. V lost 0 bases and J lost 2; bases outside the gene matches: 3. From germline, CDR1 is DFQATT and CDR2 SNEGSKA (reference sequence). This CDR3 has 14 residues. The CDR3 loop is CSAREGSGAYEQYF. CDR3 coding DNA: TGCAGTGCTAGAGAGGGTAGCGGGGCCTACGAGCAGTACTTC.

In its sample, this clonotype was seen many times. V usage is TRBV6-5 and J usage is TRBJ1-3; D gene uncertain. The CDR3 spans 11 residues. V was clipped by 2 bases and J by 7 bases, with 3 bases between them. Germline assignment: CDR1 MNHEY and CDR2 SVGAGI. CDR3 DNA: TGTGCCAGCAGTTACGGCAACACCATATATTTT. It encodes CASSYGNTIYF.

There are a few counts of this clonotype. The CDR3 is CASSFDRGVADTQYF. CDR3 nucleotide sequence: TGTGCCAGCAGTTTCGACAGGGGCGTCGCAGATACGCAGTATTTT. The chain uses TRBV6-1 and TRBJ2-3; TRBD1 matches 8 bases. The germline CDR1 and CDR2 sequences are MNHNS and SASEGT. Trimming took 5 bases from V and 4 from J; bases not matched to a gene: 8. CDR3 size: 15 residues.

This clonotype was seen a few times. The chain carries TRBV6-6 and TRBJ1-3; D uncertain. The CDR3 totals 16 residues. The germline V gene encodes CDR1 MNHNY and CDR2 SVGAGI (reference sequence). V was cut by 2 bases and J by 0 bases, with 11 bases left in between. Written as DNA, the CDR3 is TGTGCCAGCAGTTACGGCGGAAAGCTCTCTGGAAACACCATATATTTT. Translation gives CASSYGGKLSGNTIYF.

This sequence joins TRBV2 and TRBJ1-1; perhaps TRBD1 as D (6 bases). V was trimmed by 9 bases and J by 0 bases, leaving 11 bases between them. The CDR3 runs 13 residues. Per the germline V gene, CDR1 is SNHLY and CDR2 is FYNNEI. CDR3 bases: TGTGCCAGTAGGACAGTCCTGAACACTGAAGCTTTCTTT. Residues: CASRTVLNTEAFF.

This clonotype has a count of ten or more. The rearrangement joins TRBV20-1 to TRBJ1-2; D not resolved. Germline CDR1 DFQATT, CDR2 SNEGSKA (reference sequence). Between the trimmed V and J ends, which lost 6 bases and 0 bases, there was a span of 14 bases. CDR3 length: 14 amino acids. CDR3 in DNA: TGCAGTGCCCACAAGGGTCCCTCTAACTATGGCTACACCTTC. Residues: CSAHKGPSNYGYTF.

This clonotype has only a few counts. The rearrangement uses TRBV6-5 and TRBJ2-1, with D hard to call. There are 13 residues in the CDR3. From germline, CDR1 is MNHEY and CDR2 SVGAGI. The V end was cut by 8 bases, the J end by 6 bases, with 14 bases between. The CDR3 coding sequence is TGTGCCAGCCAACAAGCTATCCGCAATGAGCAGTTCTTC. Amino acid sequence: CASQQAIRNEQFF.

This clonotype was seen at least ten times. The CDR3 nucleotides read TGTGCCAGCACGAGGGACGGTAATGAAAAACTGTTTTTT. Translating gives CASTRDGNEKLFF. The chain carries TRBV7-9 and TRBJ1-4, with a possible D match to TRBD1 (5 bases). There are 13 residues in the CDR3. V was clipped by 7 bases and J by 4 bases, with 10 bases between them. CDR1 is SEHNR and CDR2 is FQNEAQ in the germline V gene (reference sequence).

The chain recombines TRBV11-2 with TRBJ1-1; D is unclear. V lost 5 bases, J lost 4 bases, and 8 bases lay in between. Looked up from germline, CDR1 is SGHAT and CDR2 is FQNNGV. CDR3 size: 12 residues. CDR3 region: CASSLLRTEAFF. CDR3 coding DNA: TGTGCCAGCAGCCTCCTTCGCACTGAAGCTTTCTTT.

This clonotype was found many times. V is TRBV29-1 and J is TRBJ2-1; D gene unclear. The CDR3 length is 14 residues. V was pared by 4 bases and J by 0 bases, with 10 bases between. The germline gives CDR1 SQVTM, CDR2 ANQGSEA. This CDR3 reads CSVARHFSYNEQFF. CDR3 in DNA: TGCAGCGTTGCGCGGCACTTCTCCTACAATGAGCAGTTCTTC.

This chain connects TRBV20-1 to TRBJ2-7; 11 bases align to TRBD2. The CDR3 spans 14 residues. CDR1 DFQATT and CDR2 SNEGSKA come from the germline V gene (reference sequence). The junction had 3 bases not matched to a gene; V was cut back by 3 bases and J by 2 bases. This CDR3 is CSASYSGGAYEQYF. CDR3 nucleotide sequence: TGCAGTGCTAGCTATAGCGGGGGGGCCTACGAGCAGTACTTC.

Comment on this clonotype: The CDR3 ends on some other residue instead of the conserved phenylalanine or tryptophan, so this is likely a read error. V is TRBV24-1 and J is TRBJ2-3; 7 bases agree with TRBD1. Trimming took 2 bases from V and 4 from J; bases not matched to a gene: 5. The CDR3 length is 15 residues. Germline lookup yields CDR1 KGHDR and CDR2 SFDVKD. The CDR3 DNA follows: TGTGCCACCAGTGATTCCACAGGGGCGGCAGATACGCAGTATTGT. It codes for CATSDSTGAADTQYC.